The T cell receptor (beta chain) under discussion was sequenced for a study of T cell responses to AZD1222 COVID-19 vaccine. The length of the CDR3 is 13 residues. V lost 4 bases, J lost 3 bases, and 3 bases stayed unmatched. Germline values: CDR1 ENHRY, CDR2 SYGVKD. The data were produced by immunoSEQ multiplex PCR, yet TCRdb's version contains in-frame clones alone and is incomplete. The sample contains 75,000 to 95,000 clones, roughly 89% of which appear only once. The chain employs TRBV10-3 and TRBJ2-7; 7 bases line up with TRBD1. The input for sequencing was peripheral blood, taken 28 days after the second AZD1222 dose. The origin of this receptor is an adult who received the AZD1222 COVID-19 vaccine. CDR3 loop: CAISAGTVYEQYV. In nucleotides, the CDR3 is TGTGCCATCAGTGCCGGGACAGTCTACGAGCAGTACGTC.